These 27 T cell receptor beta chains share one sample of origin, sequenced in a study of cytomegalovirus exposure and HLA in healthy donors. This PCR relied on a set of 60 Vbeta primers and 13 Jbeta primers. This table comes from immunoSEQ multiplex PCR, and its TCRdb copy is limited to in-frame clones, with some not included. The repertoire holds approximately 160,000 clones, with roughly four fifths as singletons. Sequencing was performed on PBMCs. The receptors were gathered from a man between 50 and 59 years old in good health and CMV-seropositive.

This chain links TRBV15 with TRBJ1-1; a weak D match, TRBD1 (5 bases). Germline V gene sequence: CDR1 LNHNV, CDR2 YYDKDF (reference sequence). The V gene lost 0 bases and the J gene lost 4 bases, with 18 bases spanning the gap. This CDR3 is 17 amino acids long. CDR3 nucleotides: TGTGCCACCAGCAGAGATGAGAGTAGGGGTAGAGGCACTGAAGCTTTCTTT. It is translated as CATSRDESRGRGTEAFF.

V gene TRBV29-1 combines with J gene TRBJ2-3; D might be TRBD1 (6 bases). Trimming stripped 5 bases from V and 0 bases from J, with 9 bases between. The CDR3 is made up of 13 amino acids. The V gene's germline CDR1 is SQVTM and CDR2 ANQGSEA. DNA for the CDR3: TGCAGCGTTCAGGGGAGTAGCACAGATACGCAGTATTTT. Protein sequence: CSVQGSSTDTQYF.

The table lists this clone with a few counts. Other DNA variants within this sample encode the same CDR3. V usage is TRBV30 and J usage is TRBJ2-5; 12 nucleotides line up with TRBD1. Germline V CDR1 and CDR2: GTSNPN, SVGIG (reference sequence). V dropped 3 bases and J dropped 5; count of bases not matched to a gene: 4. The CDR3 sequence is 14 residues long. The CDR3 DNA follows: TGTGCCTGGAGGGGACAGGGGGCATCGGAGACCCAGTACTTC. Protein sequence: CAWRGQGASETQYF.

The chain joins TRBV28 to TRBJ1-2, with a possible D match to TRBD1 (5 bases). Germline lookup yields CDR1 MDHEN and CDR2 SYDVKM. The CDR3 consists of 14 residues. V lost 7 bases and J 4 bases, leaving 16 bases between the germline ends. The DNA of the CDR3 is TGTGCCAGCATCCTTACCCAGGGATCCTATGGCTACACCTTC. Amino acid sequence: CASILTQGSYGYTF.

The chain is built from TRBV28 and TRBJ2-5; D may be TRBD1 (5 bases). The better agreement between TRBJ2-7 and the DNA end casts doubt on the J call. The V gene's germline CDR1 is MDHEN and CDR2 SYDVKM. The CDR3 runs 13 residues. CDR3 protein: CASSTPQGYEQYF. The CDR3 nucleotides are TGTGCCAGCAGTACCCCTCAGGGCTACGAGCAGTACTTC.

The rearrangement joins TRBV2 to TRBJ1-5; a possible D gene is TRBD1 (5 bases). The CDR3 sequence is 14 residues long. Germline CDR1 reads SNHLY; CDR2 reads FYNNEI. V was clipped by 4 bases and J by 6 bases, with 13 bases between them. The CDR3 DNA is TGTGCCAGCAGTGTCCTGCAGGGAGGTCAGCCCCAGCATTTT. Its protein is CASSVLQGGQPQHF. Complete variable domain (other parts from reference TRBV2 and TRBJ1-5): EPEVTQTPSHQVTQMGQEVILRCVPISNHLYFYWYRQILGQKVEFLVSFYNNEISEKSEIFDDQFSVERPDGSNFTLKIRSTKLEDSAMYFCASSVLQGGQPQHFGDGTRLSIL.

The V gene is TRBV7-8, the J gene TRBJ1-4; perhaps TRBD1 as D (6 bases). The CDR3 runs to 14 residues. Trimming shortened V by 8 bases and J by 2 bases, and 12 bases separated the two germline ends. Looked up from germline, CDR1 is SGHVS and CDR2 is FQNEAQ. DNA for the CDR3: TGTGCCAGCGGGCAGGGGATTACTAATGAAAAACTGTTTTTT. Translation gives CASGQGITNEKLFF.

This chain links TRBV19 with TRBJ2-2; 8 bases are a match to TRBD2. This CDR3 has 15 residues. Germline loops: CDR1 LNHDA, CDR2 SQIVND (reference sequence). With V trimmed by 3 bases and J by 3 bases, 3 bases remained unmatched. The DNA of the CDR3 is TGTGCCAGTAGTATGACGGGGGGGGACACCGGGGAGCTGTTTTTT. It is translated as CASSMTGGDTGELFF.

This chain uses TRBV6-1 with TRBJ1-5; 7 bases fit TRBD1. This CDR3 has 15 amino acids. The V and J ends lost 3 bases and 4 bases, in that order; junction bases with no gene match: 6. Germline V gene sequence: CDR1 MNHNS, CDR2 SASEGT. The CDR3 is CASSEGTGVNQPQHF. The CDR3 DNA is TGTGCCAGCAGTGAGGGAACAGGGGTTAATCAGCCCCAGCATTTT.

This clone has only a few counts. Other DNA sequences within the sample encode an identical CDR3. The chain links TRBV4-3 to TRBJ2-3, with D uncertain. The CDR3 contains 13 residues. Germline values: CDR1 LGHNA, CDR2 YSLEER. With 0 bases removed from V and 5 bases from J, the gap between germline ends came to 6 bases. The CDR3 DNA reads as TGCGCCAGCAGCCAAGATCGAGGAGATACGCAGTATTTT. Translating it yields CASSQDRGDTQYF.

The genes are TRBV28 and TRBJ2-1, with D perhaps TRBD1 (5 bases). CDR3 length: 14 residues. The germline gives CDR1 MDHEN, CDR2 SYDVKM. V gave up 3 bases and J gave up 3 bases, with 9 bases separating them. Here the CDR3 reads CASSLTAGYNEQFF. The CDR3 DNA reads as TGTGCCAGCAGTTTGACAGCCGGCTACAATGAGCAGTTCTTC.

The chain combines TRBV6-4 with TRBJ2-1; the match to TRBD2 covers 11 bases. The CDR3 runs to 15 residues. The germline CDR1 and CDR2 sequences are MRHNA and SNTAGT. Trimming cost V 0 bases and J 6 bases; bases outside gene matches: 1. The CDR3 bases are TGTGCCAGCAGTGACTCTAGCGGGGGGGCCAATGAGCAGTTCTTC. Its translation is CASSDSSGGANEQFF.

This rearrangement joins TRBV27 to TRBJ1-2; 9 bases agree with TRBD1. This CDR3 contains 15 residues. The germline CDR1 and CDR2 sequences are MNHEY and SMNVEV (reference sequence). The J segment lost 5 bases and the V segment lost 0 bases, leaving 4 bases of the junction unmatched. The CDR3 protein is CASSLSDRGWYGYTF. The CDR3 DNA reads TGTGCCAGCAGTTTATCCGACAGGGGGTGGTATGGCTACACCTTC.

This rearrangement joins TRBV5-1 to TRBJ2-1; 11 positions match TRBD2. This CDR3 is built from 17 residues. Trimming removed 0 bases from V and 6 bases from J; junction bases left unmatched: 8. Germline V gene sequence: CDR1 SGHRS, CDR2 YFSETQ. CDR3 region: CASSLAYTSGGFNEQFF. The DNA of the CDR3 is TGCGCCAGCAGCTTGGCATACACTAGCGGGGGCTTCAATGAGCAGTTCTTC.

The rearrangement links TRBV2 to TRBJ1-1; 8 positions match TRBD1. Germline trimming cut 6 bases from V and 0 bases from J; bases unmatched to any gene: 0. CDR3 length: 13 amino acids. The germline V gene encodes CDR1 SNHLY and CDR2 FYNNEI. CDR3 residues: CASSRGLNTEAFF. DNA of the CDR3: TGTGCCAGCAGCAGGGGGCTGAACACTGAAGCTTTCTTT.

The V call is TRBV5-1, the J call TRBJ2-1, with D perhaps matching TRBD2 (5 bases). V shed 4 bases and J shed 6 bases, with 11 bases lying between them. CDR1 is SGHRS and CDR2 is YFSETQ in the germline V gene. CDR3 size: 13 residues. The CDR3: CASSPASLNEQFF. CDR3 bases: TGCGCCAGCAGCCCCGCTAGCCTCAATGAGCAGTTCTTC. Based on the CDR3 plus reference TRBV5-1 and TRBJ2-1, the full variable domain is KAGVTQTPRYLIKTRGQQVTLSCSPISGHRSVSWYQQTPGQGLQFLFEYFSETQRNKGNFPGRFSGRQFSNSRSEMNVSTLELGDSALYLCASSPASLNEQFFGPGTRLTVL.

The chain employs TRBV4-3 and TRBJ2-2; D is unresolved. Trimming shortened V by 2 bases and J by 6 bases, and 7 bases separated the two germline ends. Germline-derived CDR1 and CDR2 are LGHNA and YSLEER. This CDR3 has 13 residues. The CDR3 DNA is TGCGCCAGCAGCCAAATACGGGCCGGGGAGCTGTTTTTT. Its protein is CASSQIRAGELFF.

The genes are TRBV7-3 and TRBJ2-2; 8 positions match TRBD2. The ends lost 5 bases at V and 5 bases at J; junction bases unmatched: 7. The germline V gene has CDR1 SGHTA and CDR2 FQGTGA. The CDR3 extends over 15 amino acids. CDR3 region: CASSLQAGVTGELFF. CDR3 coding DNA: TGTGCCAGCAGCCTCCAAGCGGGAGTTACCGGGGAGCTGTTTTTT.

This clone has just a few counts. Relative to the germline gene, one junction end is altered; a read error may explain this. The V and J genes are TRBV7-9 and TRBJ1-2, with TRBD1 as a possible D gene (5 bases). The CDR3 is 13 amino acids. Germline CDR1 reads SEHNR; CDR2 reads FQNEAQ (reference sequence). The CDR3 DNA reads TGTTCCAGCAGCTTTGGGCAGGGAAATGGCTACACCTTC. Its translation: CSSSFGQGNGYTF.

The J gene is TRBJ2-3, the V gene TRBV29-1, with D possibly being TRBD2 (7 bases). The CDR3 totals 14 residues. Germline lookup yields CDR1 SQVTM and CDR2 ANQGSEA. Trimming pared 4 bases from V and 4 bases from J, leaving 15 bases between. CDR3 sequence: CSVGVGGPPDTQYF. The CDR3 DNA reads TGCAGCGTTGGGGTCGGGGGGCCCCCAGATACGCAGTATTTT.

V usage is TRBV13 and J usage is TRBJ2-1; TRBD2 matches at 7 bases. The CDR3 contains 15 residues. CDR1 and CDR2 from the germline V gene are PRHDT and FYEKMQ (reference sequence). Trimming took 3 bases from V and 2 from J; bases not matched to a gene: 4. The CDR3 is CASSFAGATYNEQFF. Written as DNA, the CDR3 is TGTGCCAGCAGCTTTGCGGGAGCCACCTACAATGAGCAGTTCTTC.

This chain connects TRBV11-2 to TRBJ2-7, with 9 bases lining up with TRBD1. This CDR3 is 14 amino acids long. Germline lookup yields CDR1 SGHAT and CDR2 FQNNGV. After removal of 5 bases from V and 5 bases from J, the junction contained 7 bases not matched to a gene. CDR3 amino acids: CASSQGTGYHEQYF. CDR3 in DNA: TGTGCCAGCAGCCAGGGGACAGGGTATCACGAGCAGTACTTC.

V and J are TRBV28 and TRBJ2-7; TRBD2 is a possible D gene (6 bases). The CDR3 loop spans 17 amino acids. Deletions cut 6 bases from V and 0 bases from J, with 21 bases between. Germline V gene lookup returns CDR1 MDHEN and CDR2 SYDVKM. CDR3 nucleotide sequence: TGTGCCAGCAGCCAACGTCCGGCAGGGAGGAGCTCCTACGAGCAGTACTTC. It is translated as CASSQRPAGRSSYEQYF.

The chain joins TRBV9 to TRBJ2-7; tentative D call: TRBD2 (5 bases). CDR3 size: 15 residues. The germline gives CDR1 SGDLS, CDR2 YYNGEE. Trimming removed 0 bases from V and 0 bases from J, with 10 bases in between. CDR3 sequence reads: CASSVGGNPSYEQYF. DNA of the CDR3: TGTGCCAGCAGCGTAGGAGGGAACCCCTCCTACGAGCAGTACTTC. The variable domain in full, with the rest retrieved from reference TRBV9 and TRBJ2-7, is DSGVTQTPKHLITATGQRVTLRCSPRSGDLSVYWYQQSLDQGLQFLIQYYNGEERAKGNILERFSAQQFPDLHSELNLSSLELGDSALYFCASSVGGNPSYEQYFGPGTRLTVT.

The gene calls are TRBV7-9 and TRBJ2-1, with a possible D match to TRBD2 (6 bases). Germline assignment: CDR1 SEHNR and CDR2 FQNEAQ (reference sequence). This CDR3 contains 15 residues. Deletions cut 1 base from V and 9 bases from J, with 16 bases between. The CDR3: CASSLVGIHGGEQFF. CDR3 coding DNA: TGTGCCAGCAGCTTAGTGGGAATACACGGGGGTGAGCAGTTCTTC. Looking up the rest from reference TRBV7-9 and TRBJ2-1 gives the full variable domain: DTGVSQNPRHKITKRGQNVTFRCDPISEHNRLYWYRQTLGQGPEFLTYFQNEAQLEKSRLLSDRFSAERPKGSFSTLEIQRTEQGDSAMYLCASSLVGIHGGEQFFGPGTRLTVL.

The gene calls are TRBV5-6 and TRBJ2-1; no definite D call. The germline V gene has CDR1 SGHDT and CDR2 YYEEEE. The germline V and J ends were trimmed by 3 bases and 5 bases, with 6 bases remaining between them. CDR3 length: 12 amino acids. CDR3 DNA: TGTGCCAGCAGCTCCCCGGACAATGAGCAGTTCTTC. It specifies CASSSPDNEQFF.

The chain combines TRBV19 with TRBJ1-5, with D possibly matching TRBD1 (6 bases). Germline CDR1 is LNHDA and CDR2 is SQIVND (reference sequence). The CDR3 extends over 15 amino acids. V lost 1 base and J 3 bases, leaving 10 bases between the germline ends. DNA of the CDR3: TGTGCCAGTAGTATAGGACAGGCCTTCAATCAGCCCCAGCATTTT. Its protein is CASSIGQAFNQPQHF.